This T cell receptor (beta chain) was captured by sequencing in a study of T cells in Graves' hyperthyroidism and ophthalmopathy. Study-wide findings and caveats: Most expanded thyroid clonotypes above 0.001 recurred in blood.

V was trimmed by 3 bases and J by 8 bases, leaving 10 bases between them. There are 12 residues in the CDR3. Germline values: CDR1 MDHEN, CDR2 SYDVKM. Hyperthyroidism patients were newly diagnosed, had disease duration under 2 months, and were aged 18 to 65 years. Lactation, pregnancy, other autoimmune disease or uncontrolled infection led to exclusion of patients. Together with thyroid ultrasound, orbital computed tomography, serum thyroxine and TRAb, clinical symptoms were used for diagnoses. This clonotype was recorded many times. The antigen is undetermined. Amplification targeted TCR beta CDR3 regions from RNA transcripts. With the HTBI primer set, the TCR CDR3 went through a first round of RT-PCR. One entry per CDR3 protein results from TCRdb running MiXCR on the multiplex PCR reads. The sample has about 270,000 distinct CDR3 sequences; around 15% are singletons.

The TCR sequence derives from a woman in her forties or fifties with Graves' hyperthyroidism that later progressed to Graves' ophthalmopathy. Sample: blood. V is TRBV28 and J is TRBJ1-2, with D possibly TRBD1 on 5 matching bases. CDR3 protein: CASSFRDSGYTF. The DNA for the CDR3 is TGTGCCAGCAGTTTCAGGGACTCGGGCTACACCTTC.